The 3 T cell receptor beta chains below come from one sample, sequenced in a study of blood T cells in healthy people across ages. A second PCR of about 7 to 11 cycles used a sample-barcoded 5' primer and a J-beta primer mix. TCRdb reanalysed the 5' RACE reads using MiXCR and keeps one entry per CDR3 protein. The sample has roughly 1.5 million distinct CDR3 sequences, 42% seen once. The source material was blood. These receptor sequences come from a woman aged 18-30 years in good health.

CDR3 loop: CASSLETTSGSDQYF. CDR3 in DNA: TGTGCCAGCAGCTTAGAGACGACTAGCGGTTCGGACCAGTACTTC. J is TRBJ2-5 and V is TRBV7-2, with 9 bases identical to TRBD2. The V and J ends lost 1 base and 10 bases, in that order; junction bases with no gene match: 10. The CDR3 consists of 15 residues. Germline V gene data show CDR1 as SGHTA and CDR2 as FQGNSA. Complete variable domain (other parts from reference TRBV7-2 and TRBJ2-5): GAGVSQSPSNKVTEKGKDVELRCDPISGHTALYWYRQSLGQGLEFLIYFQGNSAPDKSGLPSDRFSAERTGGSVSTLTIQRTQQEDSAVYLCASSLETTSGSDQYFGPGTRLLVL.

This clonotype was seen once. The chain joins TRBV2 to TRBJ2-1; D is unresolved. Per germline, CDR1 SNHLY and CDR2 FYNNEI. CDR3 length: 15 amino acids. V was shortened by 1 base and J by 2 bases, with 9 bases between the two germline ends. The CDR3 region has the DNA TGTGCCAGCAGTGAAGGGGGAAATCCCTACAATGAGCAGTTCTTC. It encodes CASSEGGNPYNEQFF.

Concerning this clonotype itself: One end of the junction fails to match germline, which may point to a read error. The chain carries TRBV9 and TRBJ2-5; D is unclear. The germline V gene has CDR1 SGDLS and CDR2 YYNGEE. This CDR3 is built from 15 residues. The CDR3 sequence is CASSSSSSTQETRYF. CDR3 coding DNA: TGTGCCAGCAGCTCCTCCTCAAGCACCCAAGAGACCCGGTACTTC.